Given below is one TCR beta chain in context. Its antigen is undetermined. This specimen belongs to a study of OX40 agonist ivuxolimab in advanced cancers. Notes on the study in general: With doses of 0.1 to 3.0 mg/kg, CD4+ and CD8+ blood T cells had undergone clonal expansion by week 6.

The CDR3 runs to 14 residues. Trimming shortened V by 6 bases and J by 10 bases, and 21 bases separated the two germline ends. Germline V lookup: CDR1 MDHEN, CDR2 SYDVKM. Produced via immunoSEQ multiplex PCR; TCRdb's table is partial and in-frame only. The data hold some 43,000 clones, with around 90% observed a single time. The sequencing here drew on CD4+ or CD8+ T cells sorted from blood, taken in a trial of the OX40 agonist ivuxolimab. The clonotype was recovered from an adult with an advanced solid tumor such as melanoma, head and neck, liver or kidney cancer. The chain carries TRBV28 and TRBJ1-1; maybe TRBD1 (6 bases). Written as DNA, the CDR3 is TGTGCCAGCAGCCCCGGCAGGGGTGGGTTTGTAGCTTTCTTT. Encoded protein: CASSPGRGGFVAFF.